Shown below are 21 T cell receptor beta chains from a single sample sequenced in a study of spatial heterogeneity in lung cancer. The time point was: sample taken at primary tumor resection. Findings and caveats of the study: One measure, the expanded intratumoral alpha and beta TCR count, tracked tumor mutation counts.

Each CDR3 protein is one row after TCRdb ran MiXCR on the 5' RACE reads. There are some 96,000 distinct CDR3 sequences in the sample; nearly 4.5% occur only once, and roughly 20% lies in the top ten. Their antigens are not known. Sequenced material: lung tumor tissue, taken at surgery. The source of these receptors is a male donor with early-stage non-small cell lung cancer.

This clonotype turned up a few times. This chain connects TRBV4-1 to TRBJ2-3; tentative D call: TRBD2 (5 bases). Trimming took 4 bases from V and 0 from J, leaving 20 bases between them. The CDR3 length is 18 residues. CDR1 MGHRA and CDR2 YSYEKL come from the germline V gene. CDR3 DNA sequence: TGCGCCAGCAGCCCGAGGGTGTCTAGCACTACTAGCACAGATACGCAGTATTTT. This encodes CASSPRVSSTTSTDTQYF.

This clonotype was recorded many times. The J gene is TRBJ1-3, the V gene TRBV6-5; 7 positions agree with TRBD1. The CDR3 consists of 16 residues. Germline V CDR1 and CDR2: MNHEY, SVGAGI. J was trimmed by 2 bases and V by 5 bases; bases with no gene match: 9. Here the CDR3 reads CASSQTGRSAGNTIYF. Here the CDR3 DNA reads TGTGCCAGCAGTCAGACAGGGAGATCTGCTGGAAACACCATATATTTT.

Many counts were recorded for this clonotype. The chain combines TRBV2 with TRBJ2-3; 7 bases are shared with TRBD2. Trimming cost V 9 bases and J 0 bases; bases outside gene matches: 9. In germline, CDR1 is SNHLY, CDR2 FYNNEI. The CDR3 is 15 amino acids. The CDR3 DNA reads TGTGCCAGTGATGCACTAGCGCCAAGCACAGATACGCAGTATTTT. Encoded protein: CASDALAPSTDTQYF.

This clonotype came up many times. The rearrangement links TRBV7-9 to TRBJ1-2, with D unclear. Germline V gives CDR1 SEHNR, CDR2 FQNEAQ (reference sequence). CDR3 size: 14 residues. Between the trimmed V and J ends, which lost 1 base and 4 bases, there was a span of 10 bases. This chain's CDR3 is CASSLVGSIYGYTF. CDR3 bases: TGTGCCAGCAGCTTAGTTGGATCGATCTATGGCTACACCTTC.

This clonotype was recorded at least ten times. The chain carries TRBV20-1 and TRBJ1-5; TRBD1 matches at 7 bases. Losses at the gene ends were 5 bases for V and 7 bases for J; bases not matched to a gene: 5. Germline V lookup: CDR1 DFQATT, CDR2 SNEGSKA (reference sequence). This CDR3 contains 12 residues. The CDR3 region has the DNA TGCAGTGCTGAACAGGGGAGCCAGCCCCAGCATTTT. Translating it yields CSAEQGSQPQHF.

This clonotype has a count of ten or more. V and J are TRBV18 and TRBJ1-5, with D possibly TRBD1 on 5 matching bases. The V gene's germline CDR1 is KGHSH and CDR2 LQKENI. The CDR3 consists of 14 residues. V gave up 2 bases and J gave up 1 base, with 6 bases separating them. This CDR3 reads CASSPGQSNQPQHF. CDR3 DNA: TGTGCCAGCTCACCAGGACAAAGCAATCAGCCCCAGCATTTT.

A remark on this clonotype: A read error may explain this, as a much larger clone is one base away. The V and J genes are TRBV7-2 and TRBJ2-1; D unclear. The germline gives CDR1 SGHTA, CDR2 FQGNSA. The CDR3 consists of 15 residues. Trimming took off 8 bases at V and 2 bases at J, with 16 bases between the two ends. CDR3 residues: CASRPPKAPYNEQFF. The CDR3 nucleotides read TGTGCCAGCCGCCCCCCTAAAGCCCCCTACAATGAGCAGTTCTTC.

The table lists this clonotype with a few counts. The J gene is TRBJ2-5, the V gene TRBV5-1; D uncertain. There are 16 residues in the CDR3. The germline CDR1 and CDR2 sequences are SGHRS and YFSETQ. V was cut by 0 bases and J by 7 bases, with 19 bases left in between. The DNA of the CDR3 is TGCGCCAGCAGCTTGGTCGGGCCCCATCCTCCAGGGACCCAGTACTTC. Amino acids: CASSLVGPHPPGTQYF.

This clonotype was detected ten times or more. The chain joins TRBV5-1 to TRBJ2-7, with TRBD2 matching 10 bases. Germline-derived CDR1 and CDR2 are SGHRS and YFSETQ. The CDR3 consists of 14 residues. V lost 1 base, J lost 3 bases, and 1 base stayed unmatched. CDR3 in amino acids: CASSLTSGNYEQYF. CDR3 nucleotide sequence: TGCGCCAGCAGCTTGACTAGCGGGAACTACGAGCAGTACTTC. Using reference TRBV5-1 and TRBJ2-7 for the parts outside the CDR3, the full variable domain is KAGVTQTPRYLIKTRGQQVTLSCSPISGHRSVSWYQQTPGQGLQFLFEYFSETQRNKGNFPGRFSGRQFSNSRSEMNVSTLELGDSALYLCASSLTSGNYEQYFGPGTRLTVT.

This clonotype was observed many times. CDR3 amino acids: CASSFSGGQANTGELFF. The CDR3 coding sequence is TGTGCCAGCAGCTTTTCAGGGGGACAGGCGAACACCGGGGAGCTGTTTTTT. The V call is TRBV7-6, the J call TRBJ2-2; 8 bases map to TRBD1. The germline V gene encodes CDR1 SGHVS and CDR2 FNYEAQ. This CDR3 region has 17 residues. V was pared by 3 bases and J by 0 bases, with 6 bases of the junction left unmatched.

This clonotype was counted ten times or more. The chain links TRBV7-9 to TRBJ2-5; D is unresolved. CDR3 length: 13 amino acids. The germline V and J ends were trimmed by 4 bases and 7 bases, with 13 bases remaining between them. Per the germline V gene, CDR1 is SEHNR and CDR2 is FQNEAQ (reference sequence). CDR3 loop: CASSSKELRTQYF. As DNA, the CDR3 is TGTGCCAGCAGCTCGAAAGAACTCAGGACCCAGTACTTC.

Note on this clonotype: Its ends do not fully match the called genes, so a read error is possible. This chain links TRBV4-2 with TRBJ2-7; D remains ambiguous. The CDR3 length is 15 residues. Germline-derived CDR1 and CDR2 are LGHNA and YNFKEQ. The CDR3 nucleotides are TGTGTCAGCAGCCAAACCGATACGCCAACCTACGAGCAGTACTTC. Translating gives CVSSQTDTPTYEQYF.

This clonotype has a count of ten or more. The chain couples TRBV27 to TRBJ2-2; D is ambiguous. Trimming left V 6 bases short and J 1 base short, with 18 bases between. From germline, CDR1 is MNHEY and CDR2 SMNVEV (reference sequence). The CDR3 contains 17 residues. The CDR3 coding sequence is TGTGCCAGCAGCCGTAGGGCAGGCCGCTTGAACACCGGGGAGCTGTTTTTT. The encoded protein is CASSRRAGRLNTGELFF.

This clonotype has ten or more counts. The chain couples TRBV12-3 or TRBV12-4 to TRBJ1-1; D possibly corresponds to TRBD1 (6 bases). V was shortened by 6 bases and J by 1 base, with 12 bases between the two germline ends. CDR3 length: 14 residues. CDR3 residues: CASRNRVGNTEAFF. The CDR3 nucleotides are TGTGCCAGCAGGAACAGGGTGGGGAACACTGAAGCTTTCTTT.

The chain links TRBV29-1 to TRBJ1-1; the D is unclear. From germline, CDR1 is SQVTM and CDR2 ANQGSEA. V dropped 4 bases and J dropped 4 bases, with 16 bases sitting between them. CDR3 length: 14 residues. The CDR3 spells CSVALRQAGTEAFF. Written as DNA, the CDR3 is TGCAGCGTTGCTCTGAGGCAGGCGGGCACTGAAGCTTTCTTT.

The J gene is TRBJ1-2, the V gene TRBV2, with unresolved D. This CDR3 comprises 12 residues. V dropped 4 bases and J dropped 7 bases, with 10 bases sitting between them. Per the germline V gene, CDR1 is SNHLY and CDR2 is FYNNEI. In nucleotides, the CDR3 is TGTGCCAGCAGTGGCGAAGGTGCTGGCTACACCTTC. It codes for CASSGEGAGYTF.

This clonotype was detected ten times or more. The chain has TRBV7-9 and TRBJ1-1; no firm D call. V shed 7 bases and J shed 4 bases, with 13 bases lying between them. The germline V gene has CDR1 SEHNR and CDR2 FQNEAQ (reference sequence). The CDR3 sequence is 13 residues long. The CDR3, as DNA: TGTGCCAGCAATCACGGGGTGGGCACTGAAGCTTTCTTT. Its protein product is CASNHGVGTEAFF.

This clonotype was picked up many times. This chain links TRBV27 with TRBJ2-6; no clear D. This CDR3 spans 16 amino acids. Germline assignment: CDR1 MNHEY and CDR2 SMNVEV (reference sequence). Trimming took off 6 bases at V and 0 bases at J, with 12 bases between the two ends. CDR3 protein: CASSYLMGSGANVLTF. The DNA for the CDR3 is TGTGCCAGCAGCTACTTAATGGGCTCTGGGGCCAACGTCCTGACTTTC.

This clonotype appeared many times. The V gene is TRBV6-5, the J gene TRBJ1-1; TRBD1 aligns across 9 bases. The length of the CDR3 is 14 residues. Per germline, CDR1 MNHEY and CDR2 SVGAGI. V dropped 10 bases and J dropped 10; count of bases not matched to a gene: 16. The CDR3 sequence is CATRPATGGRTAFF. The CDR3 DNA follows: TGTGCCACCCGGCCCGCGACAGGGGGTCGGACAGCTTTCTTT.

This clonotype has ten or more counts. The chain combines TRBV28 with TRBJ2-3, with TRBD2 matching over 9 bases. This CDR3 is built from 16 residues. Germline trimming cut 6 bases from V and 4 bases from J; bases unmatched to any gene: 11. Germline V gives CDR1 MDHEN, CDR2 SYDVKM. CDR3 residues: CASSLNRLAGPDTQYF. CDR3 nucleotide sequence: TGTGCCAGCAGCCTAAACCGCCTAGCGGGGCCAGATACGCAGTATTTT.

This clonotype turned up a few times. This chain connects TRBV6-1 to TRBJ1-2; no clear D. Between the trimmed V and J ends, which lost 4 bases and 2 bases, there was a span of 14 bases. The CDR3 loop spans 15 amino acids. The germline V gene encodes CDR1 MNHNS and CDR2 SASEGT. The CDR3 loop reads CASSGRLRENYGYTF. CDR3 coding DNA: TGTGCCAGCAGTGGCCGACTAAGAGAGAACTATGGCTACACCTTC.